The source of this T cell receptor (beta chain) is a study of chemoradiotherapy in HPV16-positive cancers. Trimming left V 4 bases short and J 6 bases short, with 13 bases between. Germline lookup yields CDR1 SGHTA and CDR2 FQGNSA. CDR3 length: 13 amino acids. Sequencing was performed with immunoSEQ multiplex PCR; in TCRdb, only in-frame clones are kept and a portion is missing. The repertoire holds about 15,000 clones, roughly 79% seen once, with about 9.5% in the top ten. The specimen was collected from a patient who underwent chemoradiotherapy. This receptor was taken from a human donor with HPV-associated anogenital cancer. The chain couples TRBV7-2 to TRBJ2-7, with D hard to call. This CDR3 reads CASSSQNGLEQYF. The CDR3 coding sequence is TGTGCCAGCAGCTCACAAAATGGGCTCGAGCAGTACTTC.